Below, 24 T cell receptor beta chains from the same sample are listed, as sequenced in a study of T cells in Graves' hyperthyroidism and ophthalmopathy. Researchers amplified the TCR beta CDR3 regions from RNA transcripts. Primed by the HTBI set, a first-round RT-PCR was run on the TCR CDR3. Each CDR3 protein is one row after TCRdb ran MiXCR on the multiplex PCR reads. Of around 97,000 distinct CDR3 sequences in the sample, about 50% were seen once. Sequenced input: blood. The receptor set was obtained from a man aged 40-55 years with Graves' hyperthyroidism.

CDR3 residues: CAISEGTLHRYGELFF. The CDR3, as DNA: TGTGCCATCAGTGAGGGGACGTTACACAGATACGGGGAGCTGTTTTTT. V and J are TRBV10-3 and TRBJ2-2, with D perhaps matching TRBD1 or TRBD2 (5 bases each). The CDR3 sequence is 16 residues long. V lost 2 bases, J lost 7 bases, and 17 bases lay in between. Germline-derived CDR1 and CDR2 are ENHRY and SYGVKD.

This clonotype has at least ten counts. The genes are TRBV6-1 and TRBJ2-3; D not resolved. The ends were cut back, 4 bases at V and 3 bases at J, with 14 bases in the middle. The CDR3 runs 15 residues. In germline, CDR1 is MNHNS, CDR2 SASEGT. DNA for the CDR3: TGTGCCAGCAGTGCCCTAGTTGTAGGGACAGATACGCAGTATTTT. Its translation is CASSALVVGTDTQYF.

In regard to this clonotype: In this CDR3 the conserved last residue, phenylalanine or tryptophan, is missing, so a read error is likely. The DNA is omitted, as the CDR3 cannot be located on it reliably, and the CDR3 follows TCRdb's listing. The genes are TRBV5-4 and TRBJ2-3. Germline V gene sequence: CDR1 SGHNT, CDR2 YYREEE (reference sequence). The CDR3 contains 9 residues when both ends are counted. CDR3 in amino acids: CASSLDSNY.

At least ten counts were recorded for this clonotype. The chain links TRBV2 to TRBJ2-7, with TRBD1 matching 10 bases. This CDR3 region has 13 residues. V lost 8 bases, J lost 6 bases, and 7 bases stayed unmatched. The V gene's germline CDR1 is SNHLY and CDR2 FYNNEI. The CDR3 DNA reads as TGTGCCAGCCAGGGACAGGGGAGGCCCGAGCAGTACTTC. Its protein product is CASQGQGRPEQYF.

About this clonotype: The CDR3 carries no conserved terminal phenylalanine or tryptophan, so it likely arises from a read error. V usage is TRBV5-8 and J usage is TRBJ2-7; D could derive from TRBD1 or TRBD2 (5 bases each). This CDR3 has 15 residues. Trimming took off 1 base at V and 4 bases at J, with 15 bases between the two ends. The germline V gene has CDR1 SGHTS and CDR2 YDEGEE. The CDR3 is CASSLRGDGAYEQYS. The CDR3 bases are TGTGCCAGCAGCTTGCGTGGGGACGGGGCGTACGAGCAGTACTCC.

The chain carries TRBV9 and TRBJ2-5; TRBD1 might be the D (6 bases). The DNA end lines up better with TRBJ2-7; the J call may be wrong. This CDR3 spans 13 amino acids. CDR1 SGDLS and CDR2 YYNGEE come from the germline V gene. CDR3 in amino acids: CASSIEGVDEQYF. DNA of the CDR3: TGTGCCAGCAGCATCGAGGGGGTCGACGAGCAGTACTTC.

This clonotype came up many times. J is TRBJ2-7 and V is TRBV6-5; possibly TRBD1 for D (6 bases). The ends were cut back, 4 bases at V and 4 bases at J, with 14 bases in the middle. The CDR3 length is 14 residues. Germline CDR1 MNHEY, CDR2 SVGAGI. The DNA of the CDR3 is TGTGCCAGCAGTTCGACAGGCGAAGGGTACGAGCAGTACTTC. This encodes CASSSTGEGYEQYF.

The V gene is TRBV20-1, the J gene TRBJ1-1; possibly TRBD1 for D (5 bases). CDR1 is DFQATT and CDR2 is SNEGSKA in the germline V gene (reference sequence). The CDR3 has 14 amino acids. Deletions cut 4 bases from V and 2 bases from J, with 14 bases between. CDR3: CSAKTGGDNTEAFF. The CDR3 nucleotides read TGCAGTGCTAAGACTGGAGGGGATAACACTGAAGCTTTCTTT.

V gene TRBV7-6 combines with J gene TRBJ2-6; D is undetermined. V was pared by 1 base and J by 3 bases, with 1 base between. The CDR3 is 13 amino acids. The germline gives CDR1 SGHVS, CDR2 FNYEAQ. The CDR3 DNA follows: TGTGCCAGCAGCTTAGATGGGGCCAACGTCCTGACTTTC. This gives the protein CASSLDGANVLTF.

V gene TRBV7-8 combines with J gene TRBJ1-4; 9 bases are shared with TRBD1. Germline V CDR1 and CDR2: SGHVS, FQNEAQ. The CDR3 runs to 14 residues. The junction had 7 bases not matched to a gene; V was cut back by 6 bases and J by 8 bases. The CDR3 DNA is TGTGCCAGCAGTTCGGGGACAGGGCTCGAAAAACTGTTTTTT. Translated, it gives CASSSGTGLEKLFF.

The V and J genes are TRBV10-3 and TRBJ2-7; D is possibly TRBD1 (5 bases). The CDR3 contains 13 residues. V lost 0 bases and J lost 6, with 9 bases in between. From germline, CDR1 is ENHRY and CDR2 SYGVKD. CDR3 sequence: CAISESKGSEQYV. The CDR3 DNA reads as TGTGCCATCAGTGAGTCGAAGGGGTCCGAGCAGTACGTC.

This clonotype showed up many times. The rearrangement uses TRBV7-2 and TRBJ2-5, with 7 bases matching TRBD1. CDR1 and CDR2 (germline): SGHTA, FQGNSA. Unmatched junction bases numbered 10, after V lost 6 bases and J lost 0 bases. The CDR3 totals 16 residues. The CDR3 spells CASRSTGTAYQETQYF. CDR3 sequence (DNA): TGTGCCAGCAGATCTACCGGGACAGCCTACCAAGAGACCCAGTACTTC.

This clonotype showed up many times. The J gene is TRBJ2-7, the V gene TRBV6-5; a weak D match, TRBD2 (5 bases). The CDR3 loop spans 14 amino acids. Deletions cut 5 bases from V and 0 bases from J, with 11 bases between. From germline, CDR1 is MNHEY and CDR2 SVGAGI. CDR3 in amino acids: CASSPGGLSYEQYF. The CDR3 DNA is TGTGCCAGCAGTCCCGGAGGACTCTCCTACGAGCAGTACTTC.

As regards this clonotype: The DNA is left out, because the CDR3 cannot be placed on it with certainty; the CDR3 is given as TCRdb lists it. This chain links TRBV2 with TRBJ2-5; TRBD1, the table's D call, lacks a check against the DNA. The CDR3 sequence runs 21 residues, both termini included. Germline CDR1 is SNHLY and CDR2 is FYNNEI. CDR3 region: CATGKDRLHEKLFFGSGTQYF.

Points on this clonotype: Since no conserved phenylalanine or tryptophan closes the CDR3, a read error is the likely cause. The J gene is TRBJ2-6, the V gene TRBV7-2; D might be TRBD2 (5 bases). The CDR3 has 15 amino acids. Germline values: CDR1 SGHTA, CDR2 FQGNSA. The CDR3 spells CASSLWQPGDNVLTC. In DNA form, the CDR3 reads TGTGCCAGCAGCTTGTGGCAGCCCGGGGACAACGTCCTGACTTGC.

This clonotype was counted many times. The chain uses TRBV19 and TRBJ2-7; D tentatively reads TRBD1 or TRBD2 (5 bases each). Germline loops: CDR1 LNHDA, CDR2 SQIVND (reference sequence). This CDR3 is built from 15 residues. V lost 3 bases, J lost 0 bases, and 12 bases lay in between. CDR3 region: CASSMGRAPSYEQYF. CDR3 nucleotide sequence: TGTGCCAGTAGTATGGGGCGGGCTCCCTCCTACGAGCAGTACTTC.

Note on this clonotype: This may come from a read error, since a much larger clone is one base off. In this CDR3 the conserved last residue, phenylalanine or tryptophan, is missing, so a read error is likely. The chain links TRBV3-1 to TRBJ2-1; D is uncertain. Trimming shortened V by 1 base and J by 7 bases, and 2 bases separated the two germline ends. CDR1 is LGHDT, CDR2 YNNKEL, per germline (reference sequence). This CDR3 region has 11 residues. The CDR3 DNA reads as TGTGCCAGCAGCCAAGCAAATGAGCAGTTCTCC. Encoded protein: CASSQANEQFS.

Worth noting for this clonotype: The conserved final phenylalanine or tryptophan is absent from the CDR3, which likely points to a read error. The DNA is omitted, as the CDR3 cannot be located on it reliably, and the CDR3 follows TCRdb's listing. The chain is built from TRBV4-1 and TRBJ2-5. The CDR3 is 8 amino acids long, termini counted. CDR1 and CDR2 from the germline V gene are MGHRA and YSYEKL. This CDR3 reads CSSSQEPS.

V is TRBV7-2 and J is TRBJ1-1; the D is unclear. V dropped 5 bases and J dropped 1 base, with 8 bases sitting between them. The CDR3 is 13 residues long. From germline, CDR1 is SGHTA and CDR2 FQGNSA. The CDR3 region is CASSPGENTEAFF. For the CDR3, the DNA is TGTGCCAGCAGCCCAGGAGAGAACACTGAAGCTTTCTTT.

The table lists this clonotype with many counts. This rearrangement joins TRBV11-3 to TRBJ2-1; D is possibly TRBD1 (6 bases). V was cut by 0 bases and J by 10 bases, with 13 bases left in between. The V gene's germline CDR1 is SGHNT and CDR2 YENEEA. The CDR3 has 14 amino acids. The CDR3 DNA follows: TGTGCCAGCAGCTTAGATGCGATGGGGGCGGAGCAGTTCTTC. Translation: CASSLDAMGAEQFF.

On this clonotype itself: It may be a read error: a sequence one base away is much more abundant. The chain uses TRBV12-3 or TRBV12-4 and TRBJ2-3; D uncertain. V lost 6 bases and J lost 0, with 16 bases in between. The CDR3 length is 16 residues. CDR3 region: CASSHTSRKSTDTQYF. The CDR3 nucleotides are TGTGCCAGCAGCCACACTTCCAGGAAAAGCACAGATACGCAGTATTTT.

The chain uses TRBV9 and TRBJ1-2; tentative D call: TRBD1 (5 bases). Germline V lookup: CDR1 SGDLS, CDR2 YYNGEE. The CDR3 sequence is 15 residues long. Trimming pared 4 bases from V and 2 bases from J, leaving 15 bases between. The CDR3 region is CASSFTGRPNYGYTF. The CDR3 DNA is TGTGCCAGCAGCTTCACGGGACGTCCAAACTATGGCTACACCTTC.

This clonotype has ten or more counts. The rearrangement uses TRBV19 and TRBJ1-5; D is unclear. The CDR3 spans 14 residues. CDR1 LNHDA and CDR2 SQIVND come from the germline V gene (reference sequence). Trimming removed 0 bases from V and 4 bases from J, with 7 bases in between. CDR3 sequence reads: CASSIDPGNQPQHF. The DNA for the CDR3 is TGTGCCAGTAGTATAGACCCGGGGAATCAGCCCCAGCATTTT.

For this clonotype: The CDR3 carries no conserved terminal phenylalanine or tryptophan, so it likely arises from a read error. This rearrangement joins TRBV7-3 to TRBJ1-5; TRBD1 aligns across 8 bases. J gave up 10 bases and V 7 bases, and 15 bases lay outside the gene matches. The germline V gene has CDR1 SGHTA and CDR2 FQGTGA. The CDR3 has 15 residues. The CDR3 protein is CASTTAATGVDPQHS. CDR3 nucleotides: TGTGCCAGCACGACGGCGGCGACAGGGGTCGATCCCCAGCATTCT.